This T cell receptor beta chain comes out of a study of T cell responses to AZD1222 COVID-19 vaccine. General study results and limits: Only a handful of individuals given AZD1222 were seropositive at baseline. Spike-specific TCR breadth and depth grew following two AZD1222 doses. The CD4 TCRs associated with vaccination extended across spike and predominated at 160-218 and 743-854. Most donors were white British and more were female, and clonal diversity was possibly underestimated.

On this clone itself: Its specificity is unknown.

Profiled with immunoSEQ multiplex PCR; TCRdb holds only in-frame clones, not every one. The table records 95,000 to 150,000 clones, 90% of them present only once. Trimming stripped 7 bases from V and 0 bases from J, with 8 bases between. This CDR3 comprises 13 residues. Germline V gene data show CDR1 as MNHEY and CDR2 as SMNVEV (reference sequence). This clonotype originated in an adult in good health. Sequences were derived from peripheral blood, sampled on day 0 of AZD1222 vaccination. J is TRBJ2-3 and V is TRBV27; D is unclear. CDR3 in amino acids: CASTEDSTDTQYF. The DNA for the CDR3 is TGTGCCAGCACCGAGGACAGCACAGATACGCAGTATTTT.